What follows describes a single T cell receptor beta chain. Its specificity is not known. Some clones are missing from TCRdb's copy, which holds only in-frame ones; the method was immunoSEQ multiplex PCR. The sample holds 90,000 to 150,000 clones, 85% to 90% seen once. The data are from a study of T cell responses to AZD1222 COVID-19 vaccine. General study points: Increased Spike-specific TCR breadth and depth were observed after two AZD1222 doses. Regions 160-218 and 743-854 dominated among vaccine-associated CD4 TCRs spanning spike. Unmutated variant regions reportedly attract nearly half of all spike-specific TCRs.

The CDR3 has 15 amino acids. Per the germline V gene, CDR1 is SGHRS and CDR2 is YFSETQ. Trimming took 5 bases from V and 8 from J; bases not matched to a gene: 8. Sample: peripheral blood, taken 28 days after the second AZD1222 dose. The chain uses TRBV5-1 and TRBJ2-1; TRBD2 agrees at 12 bases. This receptor was obtained from an adult who received the AZD1222 COVID-19 vaccine. The CDR3 protein is CASSSGLAGLDEQFF. DNA for the CDR3: TGCGCCAGCAGTTCCGGACTAGCGGGGTTGGATGAGCAGTTCTTC.